A selection of T cell receptor beta chains follows, all from one sample in a study of T cell repertoires in cytomegalovirus infection. No antigen has been assigned to these receptors. In TCRdb, the reads were re-called with MiXCR into one record per CDR3 protein. The sample contains 550,000 to 850,000 distinct CDR3 sequences, roughly 30% of which appear only once. The sequences come from cultured PBMCs, collected from culture after CMV antigen stimulation. These receptors were taken from a human donor in good health (CMV status not recorded). Some clones in this sample may be carry-over from other donors' samples. Each CDR3 is given with its conserved first and last residue. D genes are given only for firm matches. Not all rows give a size; the values are once, few, many and, for expanded clones, a class.

cdr3_aa cdr3_nt j_call d_call v_call clone_size
CSAREGGYEQYF TGCAGTGCTAGAGAGGGGGGTTACGAGCAGTACTTC TRBJ2-7 NA TRBV20-1 NA
CASSQLAGMNEQFF TGTGCCAGCAGCCAGCTAGCGGGAATGAATGAGCAGTTCTTC TRBJ2-1 TRBD2 TRBV14 NA
CASSPRSLRRETQYF TGTGCCAGCAGCCCTCGGTCCTTAAGGCGAGAGACCCAGTACTTC TRBJ2-5 NA TRBV7-2 few
CSVEGTADEQYF TGCAGCGTTGAGGGAACCGCCGACGAGCAGTACTTC TRBJ2-7 NA TRBV29-1 NA
CASKQRTNQPQHF TGTGCCAGCAAACAGCGGACGAATCAGCCCCAGCATTTT TRBJ1-5 NA TRBV28 NA
CASRPSGTVTDTQYF TGTGCCAGCAGACCTAGCGGGACAGTCACAGATACGCAGTATTTT TRBJ2-3 TRBD2 TRBV7-8 NA
CSAREAGPNYGYTF TGCAGTGCTAGAGAGGCAGGGCCTAACTATGGCTACACCTTC TRBJ1-2 NA TRBV20-1 NA
CASSFTGVTGSPLHF TGTGCCAGCAGTTTTACAGGGGTTACAGGTTCACCCCTCCACTTT TRBJ1-6 TRBD1 TRBV2 NA
CASSYGGPAGSSYNEQFF TGTGCCAGCAGCTATGGGGGGCCGGCGGGGAGCTCCTACAATGAGCAGTTCTTC TRBJ2-1 NA TRBV4-2 NA
CSGTGTSGLTDTQYF TGCAGTGGAACCGGGACTAGCGGCCTCACAGATACGCAGTATTTT TRBJ2-3 TRBD2 TRBV20-1 once
CASTPGTGPEKLFF TGTGCCAGCACCCCCGGGACAGGGCCTGAAAAACTGTTTTTT TRBJ1-4 TRBD1 TRBV28 few
CASSFSPTQYF TGTGCCAGCAGTTTTTCCCCGACCCAGTACTTC TRBJ2-5 NA TRBV6-2/TRBV6-3 few
CSASAGRGGNEQFF TGCAGTGCTAGTGCGGGGAGAGGGGGGAATGAGCAGTTCTTC TRBJ2-1 NA TRBV20-1 NA
CASSPIAGGPDTQYF TGTGCCAGCAGTCCAATAGCGGGGGGGCCGGATACGCAGTATTTT TRBJ2-3 TRBD2 TRBV6-1 NA
CASSLGPALFANVLTF TGTGCCAGCAGCTTAGGTCCCGCACTCTTCGCCAACGTCCTGACTTTC TRBJ2-6 NA TRBV7-2 many
CASSPGSGDQETQYF TGTGCCAGCTCACCAGGTAGCGGGGATCAAGAGACCCAGTACTTC TRBJ2-5 TRBD2 TRBV18 NA
CASSDQGAGNQPQHF TGTGCCAGCAGCGATCAGGGGGCAGGCAATCAGCCCCAGCATTTT TRBJ1-5 TRBD1 TRBV7-2 few
CASSSLQWGNQPQHF TGTGCCAGCAGCTCTTTACAGTGGGGAAATCAGCCCCAGCATTTT TRBJ1-5 NA TRBV28 NA
CASSLWASGARTDTQYF TGTGCCAGCAGTTTATGGGCCAGCGGGGCGCGGACAGATACGCAGTATTTT TRBJ2-3 TRBD2 TRBV27 few
CASGLVLLRDSYNEQFF TGTGCTAGTGGTTTGGTCCTCCTCAGGGACTCATACAATGAGCAGTTCTTC TRBJ2-1 NA TRBV12-5 NA
CASSHQGQGNYEQYF TGCGCCAGCAGCCACCAGGGACAGGGAAACTACGAGCAGTACTTC TRBJ2-7 TRBD1 TRBV4-1 few
CASGPLAGRLNEQFF TGTGCTAGTGGTCCACTAGCGGGACGGTTAAATGAGCAGTTCTTC TRBJ2-1 TRBD2 TRBV12-5 NA